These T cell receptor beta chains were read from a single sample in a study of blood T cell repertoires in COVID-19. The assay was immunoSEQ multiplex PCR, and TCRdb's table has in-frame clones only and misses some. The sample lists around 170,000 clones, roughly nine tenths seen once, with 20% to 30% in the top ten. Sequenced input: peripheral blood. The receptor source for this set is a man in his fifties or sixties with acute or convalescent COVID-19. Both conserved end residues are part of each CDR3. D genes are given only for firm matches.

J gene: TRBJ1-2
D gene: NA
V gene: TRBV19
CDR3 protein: CASSIEVSEPVPHGYTF
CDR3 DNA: TGTGCCAGTAGTATAGAGGTTTCAGAACCTGTACCTCATGGCTACACCTTC

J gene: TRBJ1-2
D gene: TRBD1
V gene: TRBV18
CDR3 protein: CASSPGQGAGYTF
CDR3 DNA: TGTGCCAGCTCACCGGGACAGGGTGCCGGCTACACCTTC

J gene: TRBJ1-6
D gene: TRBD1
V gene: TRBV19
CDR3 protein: CASSIRGQGGPNSPLHF
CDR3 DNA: TGTGCCAGTAGTATCCGGGGACAGGGGGGACCTAATTCACCCCTCCACTTT

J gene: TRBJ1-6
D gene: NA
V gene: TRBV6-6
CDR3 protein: CASSQPRGRPPPLHF
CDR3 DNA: TGTGCCAGCAGTCAGCCTAGAGGGAGGCCTCCACCCCTCCACTTT

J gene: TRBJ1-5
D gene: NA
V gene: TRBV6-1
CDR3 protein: CASSARGAISNQPQHF
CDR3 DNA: TGTGCCAGCAGTGCGCGCGGAGCGATTAGCAATCAGCCCCAGCATTTT

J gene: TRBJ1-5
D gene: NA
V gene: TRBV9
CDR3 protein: CASSPGGNQPQHF
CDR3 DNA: TGTGCCAGCAGCCCTGGGGGGAATCAGCCCCAGCATTTT

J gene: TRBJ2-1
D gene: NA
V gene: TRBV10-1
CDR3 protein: CASSESSVTSYNEQFF
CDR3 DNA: TGCGCCAGCAGTGAGTCGAGTGTGACAAGCTACAATGAGCAGTTCTTC

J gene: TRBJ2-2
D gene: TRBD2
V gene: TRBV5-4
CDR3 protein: CASSTERGGLNTGELFF
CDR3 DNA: TGTGCCAGCAGCACCGAGCGGGGGGGCCTTAACACCGGGGAGCTGTTTTTT

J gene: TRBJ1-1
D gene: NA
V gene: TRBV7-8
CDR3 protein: CASSFQGNTEAFF
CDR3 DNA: TGTGCCAGCAGCTTTCAGGGGAACACTGAAGCTTTCTTT

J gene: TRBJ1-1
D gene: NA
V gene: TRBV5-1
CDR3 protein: CASSFQGSGTEAFF
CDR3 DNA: TGCGCCAGCAGCTTTCAGGGATCGGGCACTGAAGCTTTCTTT

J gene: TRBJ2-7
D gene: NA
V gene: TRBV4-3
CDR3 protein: CASSQGAGEGLPYEQYF
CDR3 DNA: TGCGCCAGCAGCCAAGGGGCAGGGGAGGGTCTCCCCTACGAGCAGTACTTC

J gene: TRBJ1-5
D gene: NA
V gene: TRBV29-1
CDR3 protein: CSVRRGWNQPQHF
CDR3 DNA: TGCAGCGTTAGACGGGGATGGAATCAGCCCCAGCATTTT

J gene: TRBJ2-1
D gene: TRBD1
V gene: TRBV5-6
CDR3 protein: CASSFGTVYNEQFF
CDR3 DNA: TGTGCCAGCAGCTTCGGGACAGTCTACAATGAGCAGTTCTTC

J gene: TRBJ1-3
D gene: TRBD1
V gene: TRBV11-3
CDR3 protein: CASSEDRAGNTIYF
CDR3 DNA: TGTGCCAGCAGCGAGGACAGGGCTGGAAACACCATATATTTT

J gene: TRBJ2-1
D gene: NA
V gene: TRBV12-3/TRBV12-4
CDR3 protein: CASSFPHINEQFF
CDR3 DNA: TGTGCCAGCAGTTTCCCCCACATCAATGAGCAGTTCTTC

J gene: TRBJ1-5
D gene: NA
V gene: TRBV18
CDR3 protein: CASSGTSSNQPQHF
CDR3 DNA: TGTGCCAGCTCAGGGACATCTAGCAATCAGCCCCAGCATTTT

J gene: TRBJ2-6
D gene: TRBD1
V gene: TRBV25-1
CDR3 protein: CASSSYRDRATNVLTF
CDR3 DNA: TGTGCCAGCAGTTCCTACCGGGACAGGGCAACCAACGTCCTGACTTTC

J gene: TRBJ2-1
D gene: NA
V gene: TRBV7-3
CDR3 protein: CASSQLSYNEQFF
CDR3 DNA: TGTGCCAGCAGCCAGTTAAGTTACAATGAGCAGTTCTTC

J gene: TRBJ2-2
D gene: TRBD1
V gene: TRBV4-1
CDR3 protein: CASSQTGGRGELFF
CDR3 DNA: TGCGCCAGCAGCCAAACAGGGGGGAGAGGGGAGCTGTTTTTT

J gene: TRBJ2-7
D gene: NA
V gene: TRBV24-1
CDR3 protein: CATSDSGDSEGAEQYF
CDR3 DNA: TGTGCCACCAGTGATTCGGGGGACTCTGAAGGGGCCGAGCAGTACTTC

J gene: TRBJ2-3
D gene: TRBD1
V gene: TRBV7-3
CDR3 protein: CASSPGTVSNTQYF
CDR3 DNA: TGTGCCAGCAGCCCGGGGACAGTCAGTAATACGCAGTATTTT

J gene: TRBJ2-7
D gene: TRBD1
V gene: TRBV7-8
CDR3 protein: CASSPPGTGVEEQYF
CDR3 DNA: TGTGCCAGCAGCCCTCCTGGGACAGGGGTTGAAGAGCAGTACTTC

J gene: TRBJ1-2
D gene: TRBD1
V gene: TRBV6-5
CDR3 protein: CAGNPGGAGGYTF
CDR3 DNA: TGTGCCGGAAATCCAGGGGGCGCCGGTGGCTACACCTTC

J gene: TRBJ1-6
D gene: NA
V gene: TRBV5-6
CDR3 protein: CASSLDGQLYNSPLHF
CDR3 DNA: TGTGCCAGCAGCTTGGATGGACAACTATATAATTCACCCCTCCACTTT

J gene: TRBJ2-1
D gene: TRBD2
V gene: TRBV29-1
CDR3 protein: CSVEGRTSGIHNEQFF
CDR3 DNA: TGCAGCGTTGAAGGCCGTACTAGCGGGATTCACAATGAGCAGTTCTTC

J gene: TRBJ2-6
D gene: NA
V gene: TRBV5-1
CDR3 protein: CASSLQVTGANVLTF
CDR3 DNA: TGCGCCAGCAGCTTGCAGGTGACTGGGGCCAACGTCCTGACTTTC

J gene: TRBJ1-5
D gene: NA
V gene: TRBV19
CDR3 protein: CASSIGKNYNQPQHF
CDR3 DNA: TGTGCCAGTAGTATAGGGAAAAACTACAATCAGCCCCAGCATTTT

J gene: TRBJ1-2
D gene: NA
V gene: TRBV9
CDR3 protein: CASSVGGGAGHGYTF
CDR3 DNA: TGTGCCAGCAGCGTAGGGGGGGGCGCAGGTCATGGCTACACCTTC

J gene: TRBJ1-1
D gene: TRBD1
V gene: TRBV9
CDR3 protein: CASSVGGTGMNTEAFF
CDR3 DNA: TGTGCCAGCAGCGTAGGAGGGACAGGAATGAACACTGAAGCTTTCTTT

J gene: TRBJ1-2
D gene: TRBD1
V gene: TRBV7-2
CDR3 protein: CASSLGTGANYGYTF
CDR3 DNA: TGTGCCAGCAGCTTAGGGACAGGGGCAAACTATGGCTACACCTTC

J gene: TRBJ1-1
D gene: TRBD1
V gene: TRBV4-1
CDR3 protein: CASIGQGARVNTEAFF
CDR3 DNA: TGCGCCAGCATCGGACAGGGGGCTAGGGTGAACACTGAAGCTTTCTTT

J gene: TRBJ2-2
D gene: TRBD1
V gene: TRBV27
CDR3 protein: CASSFSGMRGGREDRNTGELFF
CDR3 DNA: TGTGCCAGCAGTTTTAGTGGGATGAGAGGGGGCCGAGAAGATAGGAACACCGGGGAGCTGTTTTTT

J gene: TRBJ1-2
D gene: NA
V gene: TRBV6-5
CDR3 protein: CASSRQGVDGYTF
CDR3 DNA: TGTGCCAGCAGTCGGCAGGGTGTCGATGGCTACACCTTC

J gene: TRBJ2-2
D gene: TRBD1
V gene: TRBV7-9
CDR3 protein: CASSPGQGANGELFF
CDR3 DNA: TGTGCCAGCAGCCCGGGACAGGGGGCGAACGGGGAGCTGTTTTTT

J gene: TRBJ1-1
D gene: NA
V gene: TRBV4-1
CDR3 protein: CASSQVQGLTEAFF
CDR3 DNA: TGCGCCAGCAGCCAAGTTCAGGGGTTGACTGAAGCTTTCTTT

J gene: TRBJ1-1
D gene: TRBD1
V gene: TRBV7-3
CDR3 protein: CASSKQGSGTEAFF
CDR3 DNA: TGTGCCAGCAGCAAACAGGGGAGCGGCACTGAAGCTTTCTTT

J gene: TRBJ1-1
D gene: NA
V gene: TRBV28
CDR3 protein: CASRIRGNTEAFF
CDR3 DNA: TGTGCCAGCAGAATCCGGGGGAACACTGAAGCTTTCTTT